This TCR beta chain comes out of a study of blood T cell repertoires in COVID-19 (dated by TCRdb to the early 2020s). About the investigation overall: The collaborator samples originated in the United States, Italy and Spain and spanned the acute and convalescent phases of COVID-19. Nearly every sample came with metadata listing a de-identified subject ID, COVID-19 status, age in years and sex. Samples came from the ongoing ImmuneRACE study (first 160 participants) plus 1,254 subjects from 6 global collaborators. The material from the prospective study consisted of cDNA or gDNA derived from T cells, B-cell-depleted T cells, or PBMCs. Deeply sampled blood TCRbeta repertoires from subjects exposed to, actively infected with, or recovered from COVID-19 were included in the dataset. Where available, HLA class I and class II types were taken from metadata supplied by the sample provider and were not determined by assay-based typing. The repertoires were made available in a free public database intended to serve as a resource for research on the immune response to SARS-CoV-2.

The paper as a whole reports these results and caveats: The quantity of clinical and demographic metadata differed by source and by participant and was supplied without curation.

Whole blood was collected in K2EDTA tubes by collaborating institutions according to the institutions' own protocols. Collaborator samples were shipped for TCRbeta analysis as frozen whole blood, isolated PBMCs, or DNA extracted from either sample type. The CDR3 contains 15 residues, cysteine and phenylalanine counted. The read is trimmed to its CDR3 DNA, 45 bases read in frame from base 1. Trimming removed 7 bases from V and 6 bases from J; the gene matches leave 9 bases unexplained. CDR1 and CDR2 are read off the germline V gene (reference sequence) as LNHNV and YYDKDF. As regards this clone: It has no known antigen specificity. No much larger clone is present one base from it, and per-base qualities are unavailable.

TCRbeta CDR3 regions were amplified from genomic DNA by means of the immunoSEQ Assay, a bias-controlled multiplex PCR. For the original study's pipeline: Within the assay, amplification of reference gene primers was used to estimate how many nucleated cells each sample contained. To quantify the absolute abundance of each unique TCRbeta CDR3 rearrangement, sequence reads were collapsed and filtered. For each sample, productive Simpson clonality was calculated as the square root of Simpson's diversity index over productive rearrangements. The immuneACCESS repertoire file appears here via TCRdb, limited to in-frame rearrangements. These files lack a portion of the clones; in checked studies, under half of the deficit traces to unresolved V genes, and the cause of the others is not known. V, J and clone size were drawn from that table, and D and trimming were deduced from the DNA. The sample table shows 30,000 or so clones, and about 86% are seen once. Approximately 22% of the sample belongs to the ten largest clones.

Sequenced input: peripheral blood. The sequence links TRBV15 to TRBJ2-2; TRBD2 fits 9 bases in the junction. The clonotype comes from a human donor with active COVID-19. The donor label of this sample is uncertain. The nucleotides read TGTGCCACCACACCCGGGACTAGCTCCCCCGGGGAGCTGTTTTTT. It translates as CATTPGTSSPGELFF.